Given below is one T cell receptor beta chain in context. This entry belongs to a study of blood T cell repertoires in COVID-19. Study as a whole: Acute and convalescent COVID-19 samples came from the United States, Italy and Spain. The analysed material was cDNA or gDNA that came from T cells, B-cell-depleted T cells, or PBMCs.

Original methodology: Reference gene primer amplification yielded estimated nucleated cell counts. The protocol was immunoSEQ multiplex PCR, while the TCRdb copy is restricted to in-frame clones and leaves out a portion. Clonal size and the V and J genes are those of that table, whereas D and trimming came from the DNA. The sample records 110,000 or so clones, about 88% being singletons. This CDR3 contains 15 residues. V trimming: 7 bases; J trimming: 11 bases; junction bases outside the gene matches: 18. Germline V CDR1 and CDR2: MNHEY, SVGEGT. Sequencing used peripheral blood. The chain joins TRBV6-2 or TRBV6-3 to TRBJ2-3; 7 nucleotides align to TRBD2. The TCR originated in a woman aged 70-85 years who had recovered from COVID-19. CDR3 nucleotide sequence: TGTGCCAGCACCCCGGAGGGGAGCGGGAAGAAAGGGCAGTATTTT. This translates into CASTPEGSGKKGQYF.